Listed below are T cell receptor beta chains from one sample, sequenced in a study of vaccination effects on CD4 cells after COVID-19. Sequencing was performed with immunoSEQ multiplex PCR; in TCRdb, only in-frame clones are kept and a portion is missing. The table shows about 73,000 clones, with approximately 73% occurring only once. Their cognate antigens are unknown. The sample was CD4+ T cells from PBMCs cultured without peptide, taken after COVID-19 vaccination. All receptors come from a human donor who received a COVID-19 vaccine. The CDR3 runs from the conserved cysteine through the conserved F or W. Each record gives: clone size, V gene, D gene, J gene, CDR3 protein, CDR3 DNA. The D gene is left open where the match is weak. Size is omitted from some rows. Given values are once, few, many or a class for expanded clones.

clone_size: NA
v_call: TRBV21-1
d_call: NA
j_call: TRBJ1-6
cdr3_aa: CASSPGVYNSPLHF
cdr3_nt: TGTGCCAGCAGTCCGGGGGTGTATAATTCACCCCTCCACTTT

clone_size: few
v_call: TRBV9
d_call: TRBD1
j_call: TRBJ1-2
cdr3_aa: CASSGRYHGTAYEETF
cdr3_nt: TGTGCCAGCAGCGGGAGATATCACGGGACAGCCTATGAAGAGACCTTC

clone_size: few
v_call: TRBV6-5
d_call: NA
j_call: TRBJ1-1
cdr3_aa: CASTARRGRTEAFF
cdr3_nt: TGTGCCAGCACGGCCCGGAGGGGGAGGACTGAAGCTTTCTTT

clone_size: NA
v_call: TRBV5-1
d_call: TRBD2
j_call: TRBJ2-2
cdr3_aa: CASSVFSGGATGELFF
cdr3_nt: TGCGCCAGCAGCGTATTTAGCGGGGGTGCGACCGGGGAGCTGTTTTTT

clone_size: NA
v_call: TRBV3-1/TRBV3-2
d_call: TRBD1
j_call: TRBJ1-6
cdr3_aa: CASKQQGNSPLHF
cdr3_nt: TGTGCCAGCAAGCAACAGGGGAATTCACCCCTCCACTTT

clone_size: once
v_call: TRBV5-1
d_call: NA
j_call: TRBJ1-1
cdr3_aa: CASSSTAGVSTEAFF
cdr3_nt: TGCGCCAGCAGCTCGACGGCAGGAGTAAGCACTGAAGCTTTCTTT

clone_size: NA
v_call: TRBV5-1
d_call: NA
j_call: TRBJ1-3
cdr3_aa: CASSNPTASSGNTIYF
cdr3_nt: TGCGCCAGCAGCAACCCGACGGCAAGCTCTGGAAACACCATATATTTT

clone_size: NA
v_call: TRBV18
d_call: TRBD1
j_call: TRBJ2-3
cdr3_aa: CASSPQSGQNTDTQYF
cdr3_nt: TGTGCCAGCTCACCCCAGTCGGGACAGAACACAGATACGCAGTATTTT

clone_size: NA
v_call: TRBV12-5
d_call: TRBD1
j_call: TRBJ2-5
cdr3_aa: CASGYGQGGRETQYF
cdr3_nt: TGTGCTAGTGGGTATGGACAGGGAGGACGAGAGACCCAGTACTTC

clone_size: NA
v_call: TRBV5-8
d_call: TRBD2
j_call: TRBJ2-3
cdr3_aa: CASPQGLAGVPSSTDTQYF
cdr3_nt: TGTGCCAGCCCCCAGGGACTAGCGGGGGTCCCCTCTAGCACAGATACGCAGTATTTT

clone_size: NA
v_call: TRBV5-1
d_call: TRBD1
j_call: TRBJ1-6
cdr3_aa: CASSLGQSYNSPLHF
cdr3_nt: TGCGCCAGCAGCCTGGGACAGTCCTATAATTCACCCCTCCACTTT

clone_size: NA
v_call: TRBV7-9
d_call: NA
j_call: TRBJ1-1
cdr3_aa: CASSPGQYFMVNTEAFF
cdr3_nt: TGTGCCAGCAGCCCAGGACAGTATTTTATGGTGAACACTGAAGCTTTCTTT

clone_size: NA
v_call: TRBV7-2
d_call: NA
j_call: TRBJ2-2
cdr3_aa: CASSPYGGELFF
cdr3_nt: TGTGCCAGCAGCCCCTACGGCGGGGAGCTGTTTTTT

clone_size: NA
v_call: TRBV18
d_call: TRBD1
j_call: TRBJ2-2
cdr3_aa: CASSTTGGSNTGELFF
cdr3_nt: TGTGCCAGCTCAACAACAGGGGGCTCGAACACCGGGGAGCTGTTTTTT

clone_size: NA
v_call: TRBV5-1
d_call: NA
j_call: TRBJ1-3
cdr3_aa: CASSLGRVANTIYF
cdr3_nt: TGCGCCAGCAGCTTGGGGCGGGTTGCAAACACCATATATTTT

clone_size: few
v_call: TRBV27
d_call: NA
j_call: TRBJ1-2
cdr3_aa: CASSFGGNYGYTF
cdr3_nt: TGTGCCAGCAGTTTCGGAGGAAACTATGGCTACACCTTC

clone_size: once
v_call: TRBV11-1
d_call: TRBD1
j_call: TRBJ2-3
cdr3_aa: CASSLGTGGGDTQYF
cdr3_nt: TGTGCCAGCAGCTTAGGTACAGGGGGCGGAGATACGCAGTATTTT

clone_size: NA
v_call: TRBV30
d_call: TRBD1
j_call: TRBJ2-5
cdr3_aa: CASDRAGETQYF
cdr3_nt: TGTGCCAGCGACAGGGCCGGAGAGACCCAGTACTTC

clone_size: NA
v_call: TRBV24-1
d_call: NA
j_call: TRBJ1-2
cdr3_aa: CATSDFRSYGYTF
cdr3_nt: TGTGCCACCAGTGATTTCAGAAGCTATGGCTACACCTTC

clone_size: NA
v_call: TRBV5-1
d_call: NA
j_call: TRBJ1-4
cdr3_aa: CASSLVGGKLFF
cdr3_nt: TGCGCCAGCAGCTTGGTAGGAGGAAAACTGTTTTTT

clone_size: NA
v_call: TRBV2
d_call: TRBD2
j_call: TRBJ2-3
cdr3_aa: CAYKGLADTDTQYF
cdr3_nt: TGTGCCTATAAGGGACTAGCGGACACAGATACGCAGTATTTT

clone_size: NA
v_call: TRBV5-1
d_call: TRBD1
j_call: TRBJ1-6
cdr3_aa: CASSPVGGQGRNSPLHF
cdr3_nt: TGCGCCAGCAGCCCGGTGGGGGGACAGGGTAGAAATTCACCCCTCCACTTT

clone_size: NA
v_call: TRBV18
d_call: NA
j_call: TRBJ1-5
cdr3_aa: CASSPQGHSNQPQHF
cdr3_nt: TGTGCCAGCTCACCACAGGGACATAGCAATCAGCCCCAGCATTTT

clone_size: NA
v_call: TRBV7-2
d_call: TRBD1
j_call: TRBJ2-3
cdr3_aa: CASSPSRTGSDTQYF
cdr3_nt: TGTGCCAGCAGCCCCTCAAGGACAGGGTCAGATACGCAGTATTTT

clone_size: few
v_call: TRBV6-2/TRBV6-3
d_call: NA
j_call: TRBJ1-5
cdr3_aa: CASSYSGNNNQPQHF
cdr3_nt: TGTGCCAGCAGTTACTCAGGGAACAACAATCAGCCCCAGCATTTT

clone_size: NA
v_call: TRBV30
d_call: NA
j_call: TRBJ1-4
cdr3_aa: CAWSVRQGNEKLFF
cdr3_nt: TGTGCCTGGAGTGTACGGCAGGGAAATGAAAAACTGTTTTTT

clone_size: NA
v_call: TRBV5-1
d_call: NA
j_call: TRBJ1-1
cdr3_aa: CASSPRVNTEAFF
cdr3_nt: TGCGCCAGCAGCCCCAGGGTTAACACTGAAGCTTTCTTT

clone_size: NA
v_call: TRBV21-1
d_call: NA
j_call: TRBJ2-3
cdr3_aa: CASSKVNRGGAFTDTQYF
cdr3_nt: TGTGCCAGCAGCAAAGTTAATAGAGGGGGGGCCTTCACAGATACGCAGTATTTT

clone_size: NA
v_call: TRBV6-5
d_call: NA
j_call: TRBJ2-5
cdr3_aa: CASSYSYAGGETQYF
cdr3_nt: TGTGCCAGCAGTTACTCGTACGCAGGGGGGGAGACCCAGTACTTC

clone_size: few
v_call: TRBV3-1/TRBV3-2
d_call: NA
j_call: TRBJ1-2
cdr3_aa: CASSHLGDIYGYTF
cdr3_nt: TGTGCCAGCAGCCATCTAGGGGACATCTATGGCTACACCTTC

clone_size: NA
v_call: TRBV12-3/TRBV12-4
d_call: NA
j_call: TRBJ1-1
cdr3_aa: CASSSRELNGAFF
cdr3_nt: TGTGCCAGCAGTTCCCGGGAGCTCAACGGAGCTTTCTTT

clone_size: NA
v_call: TRBV13
d_call: NA
j_call: TRBJ2-1
cdr3_aa: CASSLSRTPYNEQFF
cdr3_nt: TGTGCCAGCAGCTTAAGCCGGACACCTTACAATGAGCAGTTCTTC

clone_size: few
v_call: TRBV7-2
d_call: NA
j_call: TRBJ2-5
cdr3_aa: CASSLVVGGLETQYF
cdr3_nt: TGTGCCAGCAGCTTAGTTGTGGGGGGGCTTGAGACCCAGTACTTC

clone_size: NA
v_call: TRBV7-8
d_call: NA
j_call: TRBJ1-5
cdr3_aa: CASSLGGSSNQPQHF
cdr3_nt: TGTGCCAGCAGCTTAGGAGGTAGTAGCAATCAGCCCCAGCATTTT

clone_size: NA
v_call: TRBV5-1
d_call: NA
j_call: TRBJ1-4
cdr3_aa: CASSIRTSSNEKLFF
cdr3_nt: TGCGCCAGCAGCATTCGGACTTCCTCTAATGAAAAACTGTTTTTT

clone_size: NA
v_call: TRBV10-3
d_call: NA
j_call: TRBJ1-4
cdr3_aa: CAISESGRPNEKLFF
cdr3_nt: TGTGCCATCAGTGAGTCGGGGAGGCCTAATGAAAAACTGTTTTTT

clone_size: NA
v_call: TRBV5-4
d_call: TRBD1
j_call: TRBJ2-2
cdr3_aa: CASSQKRQGNTGELFF
cdr3_nt: TGTGCCAGCAGCCAAAAAAGACAGGGTAACACCGGGGAGCTGTTTTTT

clone_size: NA
v_call: TRBV2
d_call: TRBD2
j_call: TRBJ2-5
cdr3_aa: CATKLPILAGIGETQYF
cdr3_nt: TGTGCCACCAAACTCCCCATATTAGCGGGGATAGGGGAGACCCAGTACTTC

clone_size: NA
v_call: TRBV30
d_call: NA
j_call: TRBJ2-3
cdr3_aa: CAWSSLHRDTQYF
cdr3_nt: TGTGCCTGGAGTTCCCTACACCGGGATACGCAGTATTTT

clone_size: NA
v_call: TRBV6-5
d_call: TRBD1
j_call: TRBJ1-5
cdr3_aa: CASNLQGNNQPQHF
cdr3_nt: TGTGCCAGCAACCTACAGGGGAACAATCAGCCCCAGCATTTT

clone_size: NA
v_call: TRBV5-1
d_call: TRBD1
j_call: TRBJ1-3
cdr3_aa: CASSIDRGNTIYF
cdr3_nt: TGCGCCAGCAGCATAGACAGGGGTAACACCATATATTTT

clone_size: NA
v_call: TRBV5-1
d_call: TRBD1
j_call: TRBJ2-1
cdr3_aa: CASSSGQGGGNEQFF
cdr3_nt: TGCGCCAGCAGCTCGGGACAGGGGGGAGGAAATGAGCAGTTCTTC

clone_size: NA
v_call: TRBV5-5
d_call: NA
j_call: TRBJ2-2
cdr3_aa: CASSPAGSGAGELFF
cdr3_nt: TGTGCCAGCAGCCCGGCAGGTTCGGGCGCCGGGGAGCTGTTTTTT

clone_size: NA
v_call: TRBV24-1
d_call: TRBD1
j_call: TRBJ2-2
cdr3_aa: CATSDLGTAYGELFF
cdr3_nt: TGTGCCACCAGTGATTTAGGGACAGCCTACGGGGAGCTGTTTTTT

clone_size: NA
v_call: TRBV7-2
d_call: TRBD2
j_call: TRBJ2-5
cdr3_aa: CASSSGTSGGQETQYF
cdr3_nt: TGTGCCAGCAGCTCTGGGACTAGCGGGGGCCAAGAGACCCAGTACTTC

clone_size: NA
v_call: TRBV28
d_call: TRBD2
j_call: TRBJ2-1
cdr3_aa: CASSPGGSAGDNEQFF
cdr3_nt: TGTGCCAGCAGCCCTGGCGGCAGCGCGGGGGACAATGAGCAGTTCTTC

clone_size: NA
v_call: TRBV5-6
d_call: NA
j_call: TRBJ1-1
cdr3_aa: CASSFTYRSEAFF
cdr3_nt: TGTGCCAGCAGCTTTACATACCGGAGCGAAGCTTTCTTT

clone_size: NA
v_call: TRBV5-4
d_call: NA
j_call: TRBJ2-4
cdr3_aa: CASSFGGQAGNIQYF
cdr3_nt: TGTGCCAGCAGCTTCGGGGGCCAGGCTGGAAACATTCAGTACTTC

clone_size: NA
v_call: TRBV6-4
d_call: TRBD2
j_call: TRBJ2-3
cdr3_aa: CASSDLRPGLAGTTDTQYF
cdr3_nt: TGTGCCAGCAGTGACTTACGGCCTGGACTAGCGGGGACCACAGATACGCAGTATTTT